This entry concerns a single T cell receptor beta chain. V lost 10 bases, J lost 3 bases, and 0 bases stayed unmatched. Germline loops: CDR1 LNHDA, CDR2 SQIVND (reference sequence). The CDR3 is made up of 11 amino acids. In the source study's methods: By means of reference gene primer amplification, nucleated cell counts were estimated. Data came from immunoSEQ multiplex PCR; TCRdb stores just in-frame clones and leaves some out. The DNA was the basis for D and trimming; V, J and clone size are from that table. The sample shows under 350,000 clones, 85% to 90% of them seen only once. This specimen belongs to a study of blood T cell repertoires in COVID-19. For the study at large: Nucleic acid was either cDNA or gDNA, and it came from T cells, B-cell-depleted T cells, or PBMCs.

J is TRBJ2-1 and V is TRBV19; TRBD2 matches at 7 bases. The TCR comes from a human donor in a cohort sampled during active COVID-19. The sample was peripheral blood. The CDR3 DNA follows: TGTGCCACTAGCGGCTACAATGAGCAGTTCTTC. It codes for CATSGYNEQFF.